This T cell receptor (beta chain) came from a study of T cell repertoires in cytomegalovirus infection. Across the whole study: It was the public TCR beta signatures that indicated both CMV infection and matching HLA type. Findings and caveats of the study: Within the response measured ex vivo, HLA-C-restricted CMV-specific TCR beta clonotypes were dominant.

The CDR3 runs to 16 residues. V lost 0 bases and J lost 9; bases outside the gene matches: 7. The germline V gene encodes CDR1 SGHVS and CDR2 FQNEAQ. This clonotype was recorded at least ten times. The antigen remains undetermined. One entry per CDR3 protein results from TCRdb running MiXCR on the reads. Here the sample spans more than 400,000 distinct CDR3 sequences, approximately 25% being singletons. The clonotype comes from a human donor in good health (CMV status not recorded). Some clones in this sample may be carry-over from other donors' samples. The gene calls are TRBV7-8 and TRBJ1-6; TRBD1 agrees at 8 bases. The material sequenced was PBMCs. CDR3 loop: CASSLASGQGLSPLHF. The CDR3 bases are TGTGCCAGCAGCTTAGCAAGTGGACAGGGTCTTTCACCCCTCCACTTT. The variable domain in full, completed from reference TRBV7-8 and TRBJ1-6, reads GAGVSQSPRYKVAKRGQDVALRCDPISGHVSLFWYQQALGQGPEFLTYFQNEAQLDKSGLPSDRFFAERPEGSVSTLKIQRTQQEDSAVYLCASSLASGQGLSPLHFGNGTRLTVT.